This TCR beta chain was identified in a study of T-cell reconstitution after alpha-beta-depleted transplantation in children. Germline lookup yields CDR1 SGHTA and CDR2 FQGNSA. The CDR3 is made up of 14 amino acids. The V end lost 5 bases, the J end lost 3 bases, and 14 bases lay between the germline ends. Molecular barcoding with unique molecular identifiers was used for the TCRbeta library. TCRdb passed the PCR reads through MiXCR, listing each CDR3 protein once. The repertoire holds about 610,000 distinct CDR3 sequences, with roughly a tenth as singletons. Ten or more counts support this clonotype.

The chain uses TRBV7-2 and TRBJ2-7; D might be TRBD1 (5 bases). The TCR comes from a human donor who donated a stem cell graft to a child with acute myeloid leukemia. Sequencing used PBMCs from the stem cell graft donor, obtained from the stem cell graft. The CDR3 nucleotides are TGTGCCAGCAGCCGGACCGACAGAGACTACGAGCAGTACTTC. It codes for CASSRTDRDYEQYF.